The 8 T cell receptor beta chains below come from one sample, sequenced in a study of T cell repertoires in cytomegalovirus infection. Each CDR3 protein is one row after TCRdb ran MiXCR on the reads. Here the sample spans roughly 500,000 distinct CDR3 sequences, 30% to 40% being singletons. These receptors' antigens are unknown. This specimen was cultured PBMCs, taken from culture after CMV antigen stimulation. Source of these receptors: a human donor in good health (CMV status not recorded). Some clones in this sample may be carry-over from other donors' samples.

The V call is TRBV19, the J call TRBJ2-5; D is possibly TRBD1 (5 bases). Trimming stripped 5 bases from V and 1 base from J, with 14 bases between. Germline V gene data show CDR1 as LNHDA and CDR2 as SQIVND (reference sequence). This CDR3 has 15 residues. The CDR3 reads CASSPGETVQETQYF. In nucleotides, the CDR3 is TGTGCCAGTAGTCCCGGCGAGACAGTCCAAGAGACCCAGTACTTC. The full variable domain, in which reference TRBV19 and TRBJ2-5 provide the parts outside the CDR3, is DGGITQSPKYLFRKEGQNVTLSCEQNLNHDAMYWYRQDPGQGLRLIYYSQIVNDFQKGDIAEGYSVSREKKESFPLTVTSAQKNPTAFYLCASSPGETVQETQYFGPGTRLLVL.

This clonotype was recorded a few times. The junction differs from germline at one of its ends, possibly a read error. The chain uses TRBV4-1 and TRBJ2-3; TRBD2 is a possible D gene (6 bases). The CDR3 loop spans 16 amino acids. The germline V gene has CDR1 MGHRA and CDR2 YSYEKL. In DNA form, the CDR3 reads TGTGCCAGCAGCCTATCTCGGGAGTTCGGTGGAGATACGCAGTATTTT. Protein: CASSLSREFGGDTQYF.

This sequence joins TRBV20-1 and TRBJ1-1, with D unclear. Per the germline V gene, CDR1 is DFQATT and CDR2 is SNEGSKA (reference sequence). The V and J ends lost 3 bases and 3 bases respectively, with 14 bases between them. This CDR3 is built from 14 residues. The DNA of the CDR3 is TGCAGTGCTAGCAAACAGCTTCTGGACACTGAAGCTTTCTTT. Encoded protein: CSASKQLLDTEAFF.

This clonotype was detected only a few times. V usage is TRBV15 and J usage is TRBJ1-2; D gene unclear. V was cut by 0 bases and J by 8 bases, with 13 bases left in between. Germline values: CDR1 LNHNV, CDR2 YYDKDF (reference sequence). The CDR3 has 14 residues. The CDR3 DNA sequence: TGTGCCACCAGCAGAGATGTGGGGTCTCGCGGCTACACCTTC. This encodes CATSRDVGSRGYTF.

The gene calls are TRBV27 and TRBJ2-7; 13 bases line up with TRBD2. This CDR3 spans 15 amino acids. Germline V gene sequence: CDR1 MNHEY, CDR2 SMNVEV (reference sequence). V gave up 3 bases and J gave up 4 bases; unmatched junction bases: 3. The CDR3 region has the DNA TGTGCCAGCAGTTTGTCGGGACTAGCGGGATACGAGCAGTACGTC. Amino acid sequence: CASSLSGLAGYEQYV.

This clonotype was seen a handful of times. The genes are TRBV11-2 and TRBJ2-3; 11 bases match TRBD2. V dropped 1 base and J dropped 5; count of bases not matched to a gene: 8. CDR1 and CDR2 from the germline V gene are SGHAT and FQNNGV. The CDR3 loop spans 17 amino acids. The CDR3 region has the DNA TGTGCCAGCAGCTTAGGAGTGACTAGCGGGACTGGAGATACGCAGTATTTT. This codes for CASSLGVTSGTGDTQYF.

This chain connects TRBV7-2 to TRBJ2-3, with 12 nucleotides matching TRBD2. Germline-derived CDR1 and CDR2 are SGHTA and FQGNSA. CDR3 length: 16 residues. The junction had 8 bases not matched to a gene; V was cut back by 4 bases and J by 6 bases. As DNA, the CDR3 is TGTGCCAGCAGCTCGCTAGCGGGAGGGCCAGGGGATACGCAGTATTTT. Translation: CASSSLAGGPGDTQYF.

The chain recombines TRBV10-3 with TRBJ2-4, with 12 nucleotides matching TRBD2. Germline V gene sequence: CDR1 ENHRY, CDR2 SYGVKD. This CDR3 comprises 14 residues. J was trimmed by 5 bases and V by 10 bases; bases with no gene match: 6. The CDR3 region is CATRTSGNQNIQYF. CDR3 bases: TGTGCCACGAGGACTAGCGGGAACCAAAACATTCAGTACTTC.